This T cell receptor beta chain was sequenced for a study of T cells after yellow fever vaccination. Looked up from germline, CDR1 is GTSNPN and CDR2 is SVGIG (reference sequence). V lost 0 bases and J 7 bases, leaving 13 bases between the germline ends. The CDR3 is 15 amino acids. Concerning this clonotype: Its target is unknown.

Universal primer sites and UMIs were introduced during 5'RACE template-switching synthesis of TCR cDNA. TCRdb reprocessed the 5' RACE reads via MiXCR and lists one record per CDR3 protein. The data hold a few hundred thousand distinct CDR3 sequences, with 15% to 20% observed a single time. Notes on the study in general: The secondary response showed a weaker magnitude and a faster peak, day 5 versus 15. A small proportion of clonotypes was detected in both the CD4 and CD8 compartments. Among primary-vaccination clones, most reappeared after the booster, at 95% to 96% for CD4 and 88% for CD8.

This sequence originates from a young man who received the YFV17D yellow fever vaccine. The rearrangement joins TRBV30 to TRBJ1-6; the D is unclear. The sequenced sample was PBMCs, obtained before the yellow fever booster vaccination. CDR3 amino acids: CAWSVRGVGNSPLHF. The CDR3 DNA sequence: TGTGCCTGGAGTGTACGTGGAGTTGGGAATTCACCCCTCCACTTT.